This TCR beta chain comes out of a study of cytomegalovirus exposure and HLA in healthy donors. This clone has just a few counts. Antigen unknown. Notes on the study in general: Most subjects had HLA-A and HLA-B alleles reportedly predicted accurately by TCR beta sequences. By HLA locus, TCR association rates varied in a later analysis, with DRB1 showing the most and HLA-C the fewest.

PCR employed 60 Vbeta and 13 Jbeta primers. The data were produced by immunoSEQ multiplex PCR, yet TCRdb's version contains in-frame clones alone and is incomplete. The repertoire consists of 90,000 or so clones, with around four fifths occurring once and the leading ten covering approximately 2%. The length of the CDR3 is 11 residues. Germline CDR1 is SGHVS and CDR2 is FQNEAQ. With 5 bases removed from V and 3 bases from J, the gap between germline ends came to 4 bases. The origin of this receptor is a boy aged 5-17 years in good health and CMV-seronegative. This chain connects TRBV7-8 to TRBJ2-5; D is unclear. Specimen: PBMCs. The CDR3 region has the DNA TGTGCCAGCAGCACAGAAGAGACCCAGTACTTC. Translation gives CASSTEETQYF.